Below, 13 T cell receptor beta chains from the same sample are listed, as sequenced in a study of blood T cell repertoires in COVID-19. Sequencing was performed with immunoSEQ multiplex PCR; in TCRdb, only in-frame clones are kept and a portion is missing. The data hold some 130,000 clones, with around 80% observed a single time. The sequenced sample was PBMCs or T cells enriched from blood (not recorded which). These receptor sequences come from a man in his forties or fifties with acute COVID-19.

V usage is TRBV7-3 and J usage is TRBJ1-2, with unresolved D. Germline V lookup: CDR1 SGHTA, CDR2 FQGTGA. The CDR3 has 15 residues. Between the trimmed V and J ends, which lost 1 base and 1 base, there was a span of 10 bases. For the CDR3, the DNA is TGTGCCAGCAGCTTAAATCCGATCAGTAACTATGGCTACACCTTC. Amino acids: CASSLNPISNYGYTF.

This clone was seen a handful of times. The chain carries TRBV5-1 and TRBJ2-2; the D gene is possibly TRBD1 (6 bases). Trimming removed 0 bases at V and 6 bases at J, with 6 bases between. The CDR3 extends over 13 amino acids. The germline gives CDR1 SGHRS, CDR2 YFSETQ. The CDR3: CASSLEGAGELFF. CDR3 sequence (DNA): TGCGCCAGCAGCTTGGAGGGGGCCGGGGAGCTGTTTTTT.

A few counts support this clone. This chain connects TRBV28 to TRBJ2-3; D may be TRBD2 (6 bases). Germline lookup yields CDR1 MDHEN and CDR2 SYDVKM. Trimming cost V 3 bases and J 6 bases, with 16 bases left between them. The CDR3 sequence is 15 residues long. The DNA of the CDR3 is TGTGCCAGCAGTTTCTTGCGGGATCGTAGGGATACGCAGTATTTT. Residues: CASSFLRDRRDTQYF.

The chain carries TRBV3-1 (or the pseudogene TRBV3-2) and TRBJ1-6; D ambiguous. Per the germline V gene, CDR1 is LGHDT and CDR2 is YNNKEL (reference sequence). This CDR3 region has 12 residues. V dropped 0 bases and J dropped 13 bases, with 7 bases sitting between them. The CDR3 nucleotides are TGTGCCAGCAGCCAAGAGTTGCAGCCCCTCCACTTT. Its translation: CASSQELQPLHF.

CDR3 DNA: TGTGCCAGTAGTATAGGGACAGGGGGCCGGGAGACCCAGTACTTC. Its translation is CASSIGTGGRETQYF. The chain employs TRBV19 and TRBJ2-5; 11 bases are a match to TRBD1. The CDR3 has 15 residues. Trimming cost V 1 base and J 5 bases; bases outside gene matches: 3. CDR1 and CDR2 from the germline V gene are LNHDA and SQIVND (reference sequence).

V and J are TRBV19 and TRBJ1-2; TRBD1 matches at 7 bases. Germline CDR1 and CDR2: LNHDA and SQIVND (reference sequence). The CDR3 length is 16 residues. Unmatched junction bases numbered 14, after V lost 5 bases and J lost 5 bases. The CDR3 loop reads CASSPQPLQGYYGYTF. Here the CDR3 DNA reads TGTGCCAGTAGTCCCCAGCCATTACAGGGGTATTATGGCTACACCTTC.

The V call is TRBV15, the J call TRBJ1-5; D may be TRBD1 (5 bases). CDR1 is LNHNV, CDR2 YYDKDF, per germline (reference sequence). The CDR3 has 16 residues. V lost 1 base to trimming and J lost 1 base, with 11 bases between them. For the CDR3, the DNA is TGTGCCACCAGCAGAGGACAGAGCCAGAGCAATCAGCCCCAGCATTTT. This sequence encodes CATSRGQSQSNQPQHF.

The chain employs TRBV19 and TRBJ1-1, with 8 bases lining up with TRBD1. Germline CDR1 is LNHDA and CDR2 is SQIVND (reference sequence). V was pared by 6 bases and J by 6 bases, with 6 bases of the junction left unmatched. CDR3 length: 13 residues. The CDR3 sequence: CASSRGRGSEAFF. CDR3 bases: TGTGCCAGTAGCAGGGGGCGCGGGTCTGAAGCTTTCTTT.

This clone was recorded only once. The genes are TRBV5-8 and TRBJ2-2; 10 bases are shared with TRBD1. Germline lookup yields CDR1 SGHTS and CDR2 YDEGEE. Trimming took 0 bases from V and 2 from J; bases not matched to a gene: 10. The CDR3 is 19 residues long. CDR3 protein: CASSLALQLTGGNTGELFF. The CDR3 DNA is TGTGCCAGCAGCTTGGCGCTCCAATTGACAGGGGGCAACACCGGGGAGCTGTTTTTT.

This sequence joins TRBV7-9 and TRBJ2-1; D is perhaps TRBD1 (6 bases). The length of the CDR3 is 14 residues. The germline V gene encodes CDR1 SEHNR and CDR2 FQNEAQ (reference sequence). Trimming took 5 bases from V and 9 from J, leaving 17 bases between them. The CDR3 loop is CASSPQGIVSEQFF. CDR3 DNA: TGTGCCAGCAGCCCACAGGGTATCGTTAGTGAGCAGTTCTTC.

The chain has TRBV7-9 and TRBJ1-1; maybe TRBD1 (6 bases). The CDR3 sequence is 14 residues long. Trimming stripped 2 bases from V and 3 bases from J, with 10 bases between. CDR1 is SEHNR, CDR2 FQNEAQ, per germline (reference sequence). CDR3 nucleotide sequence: TGTGCCAGCAGCTTACAGGGGAGGGACACTGAAGCTTTCTTT. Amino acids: CASSLQGRDTEAFF.

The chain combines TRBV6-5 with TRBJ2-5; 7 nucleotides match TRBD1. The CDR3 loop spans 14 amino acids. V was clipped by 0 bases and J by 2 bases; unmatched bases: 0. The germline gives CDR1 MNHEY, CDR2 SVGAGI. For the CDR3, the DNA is TGTGCCAGCAGTTACTCGACAGGGCAAGAGACCCAGTACTTC. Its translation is CASSYSTGQETQYF.

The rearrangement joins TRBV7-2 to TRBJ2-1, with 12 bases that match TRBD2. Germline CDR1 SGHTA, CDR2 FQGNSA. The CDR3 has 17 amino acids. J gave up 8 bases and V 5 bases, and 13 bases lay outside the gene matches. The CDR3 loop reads CASSTRRGLAGGDEQFF. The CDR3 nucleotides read TGTGCCAGCAGCACCCGTAGGGGACTAGCGGGTGGGGATGAGCAGTTCTTC.